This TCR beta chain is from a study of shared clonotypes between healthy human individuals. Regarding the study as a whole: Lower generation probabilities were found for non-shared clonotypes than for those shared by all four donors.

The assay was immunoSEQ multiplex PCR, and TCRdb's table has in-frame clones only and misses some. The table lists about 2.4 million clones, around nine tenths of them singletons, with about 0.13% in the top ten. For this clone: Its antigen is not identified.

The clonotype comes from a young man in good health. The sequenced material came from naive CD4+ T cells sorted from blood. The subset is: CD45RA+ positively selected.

The CDR3 DNA reads TGCAGTGCTAGACAGCCCCAGCATTTT. Amino acid sequence: CSARQPQHF. This chain connects TRBV20-1 to TRBJ1-5; no definite D call. Per the germline V gene, CDR1 is DFQATT and CDR2 is SNEGSKA (reference sequence). With 2 bases removed from V and 7 bases from J, the gap between germline ends came to 0 bases. The CDR3 has 9 amino acids.